One sample yielded the 11 T cell receptor beta chains listed below, sequenced in a study of PD-L1 blockade in urothelial cancer. Generated by immunoSEQ multiplex PCR, the TCRdb table keeps only in-frame clones and is missing some. This sample has 55,000 to 85,000 clones; roughly 84% occur once, and the top ten carry roughly 9%. Time point defined: pretreatment peripheral blood. The sample consisted of PBMCs, taken around atezolizumab (anti-PD-L1) treatment. The source of these receptors is a woman aged 70-85 years with urothelial cancer.

The V and J genes are TRBV7-2 and TRBJ2-5; D gene ambiguous. This CDR3 spans 12 amino acids. The ends were cut back, 1 base at V and 2 bases at J, with 2 bases in the middle. From germline, CDR1 is SGHTA and CDR2 FQGNSA. CDR3 loop: CASSLVQETQYF. The CDR3 DNA reads TGTGCCAGCAGCTTAGTACAAGAGACCCAGTACTTC. The full variable domain, in which reference TRBV7-2 and TRBJ2-5 provide the parts outside the CDR3, is GAGVSQSPSNKVTEKGKDVELRCDPISGHTALYWYRQSLGQGLEFLIYFQGNSAPDKSGLPSDRFSAERTGGSVSTLTIQRTQQEDSAVYLCASSLVQETQYFGPGTRLLVL.

The J gene is TRBJ1-1, the V gene TRBV5-1; possible D gene TRBD1, 6 bases. The CDR3 spans 15 residues. Germline lookup yields CDR1 SGHRS and CDR2 YFSETQ. The V end was cut by 1 base, the J end by 1 base, with 11 bases between. CDR3 DNA sequence: TGCGCCAGCAGCTTGACCATGGGACAGAACACTGAAGCTTTCTTT. This translates into CASSLTMGQNTEAFF.

Worth noting for this clone: Distinct nucleotide sequences in the sample also encode this CDR3. V is TRBV27 and J is TRBJ2-7, with 11 positions matching TRBD2. This CDR3 comprises 14 residues. V dropped 6 bases and J dropped 0; count of bases not matched to a gene: 1. Germline CDR1 is MNHEY and CDR2 is SMNVEV (reference sequence). The CDR3 DNA reads TGTGCCAGCAGGGGGACTAGCGGCTCCTACGAGCAGTACTTC. Translated, it gives CASRGTSGSYEQYF.

This sequence joins TRBV19 and TRBJ2-7, with D possibly matching TRBD1 (5 bases). There are 13 residues in the CDR3. Germline CDR1 reads LNHDA; CDR2 reads SQIVND (reference sequence). V was cut by 3 bases and J by 6 bases, with 12 bases left in between. This CDR3 is CASSIQGQGEQYF. As DNA, the CDR3 is TGTGCCAGTAGTATTCAGGGCCAGGGCGAGCAGTACTTC.

The chain links TRBV2 to TRBJ1-4; tentative D call: TRBD1 (6 bases). The length of the CDR3 is 14 residues. CDR1 and CDR2 (germline): SNHLY, FYNNEI. Between the trimmed V and J ends, which lost 7 bases and 4 bases, there was a span of 13 bases. CDR3 nucleotides: TGTGCCAGCATTGGACAGCGAAGTAATGAAAAACTGTTTTTT. It specifies CASIGQRSNEKLFF. The full variable domain, completed using reference TRBV2 and TRBJ1-4, is EPEVTQTPSHQVTQMGQEVILRCVPISNHLYFYWYRQILGQKVEFLVSFYNNEISEKSEIFDDQFSVERPDGSNFTLKIRSTKLEDSAMYFCASIGQRSNEKLFFGSGTQLSVL.

The chain joins TRBV7-9 to TRBJ1-2, with a tentative D call TRBD1 (6 bases). Germline lookup yields CDR1 SEHNR and CDR2 FQNEAQ (reference sequence). V was trimmed by 0 bases and J by 4 bases, leaving 12 bases between them. The CDR3 runs 15 residues. The CDR3 DNA sequence: TGTGCCAGCAGCTTAGCCTGGGGGCCGGCCTATGGCTACACCTTC. Protein: CASSLAWGPAYGYTF.

The gene calls are TRBV15 and TRBJ2-5; 8 positions match TRBD2. V shed 0 bases and J 4 bases; nucleotides not matched to a gene: 10. Looked up from germline, CDR1 is LNHNV and CDR2 is YYDKDF (reference sequence). The CDR3 is 17 residues long. CDR3 in amino acids: CATSRDPASGSVETQYF. CDR3 nucleotides: TGTGCCACCAGCAGAGATCCGGCTAGCGGGTCGGTAGAGACCCAGTACTTC.

This chain connects TRBV2 to TRBJ1-2, with D tentatively TRBD1 (6 bases). The CDR3 has 14 amino acids. Trimming pared 6 bases from V and 3 bases from J, leaving 14 bases between. Germline loops: CDR1 SNHLY, CDR2 FYNNEI. CDR3 loop: CASRTQGSDYGYTF. For the CDR3, the DNA is TGTGCCAGCAGGACTCAGGGGTCGGACTATGGCTACACCTTC.

The chain couples TRBV30 to TRBJ2-2; maybe TRBD2 (6 bases). CDR3 length equals 13 residues. Germline values: CDR1 GTSNPN, CDR2 SVGIG (reference sequence). Here the CDR3 reads CARKGREDGELFF. The CDR3 coding sequence is TGTGCTCGGAAGGGGCGGGAAGACGGGGAGCTGTTTTTT. Looking up the rest from reference TRBV30 and TRBJ2-2 gives the full variable domain: SQTIHQWPATLVQPVGSPLSLECTVEGTSNPNLYWYRQAAGRGLQLLFYSVGIGQISSEVPQNLSASRPQDRQFILSSKKLLLSDSGFYLCARKGREDGELFFGEGSRLTVL.

In this sample, this clone turned up many times. J is TRBJ2-1 and V is TRBV7-6, with D uncertain. Germline CDR1 is SGHVS and CDR2 is FNYEAQ. The CDR3 extends over 16 amino acids. Trimming took 5 bases from V and 0 from J, leaving 14 bases between them. CDR3 nucleotide sequence: TGTGCCAGCAGCAGTAGTGGCTGGGCCTCCTACAATGAGCAGTTCTTC. As protein: CASSSSGWASYNEQFF.

The V and J genes are TRBV4-1 and TRBJ2-3, with TRBD1 matching over 7 bases. In germline, CDR1 is MGHRA, CDR2 YSYEKL. Trimming took 1 base from V and 6 from J; bases not matched to a gene: 4. The CDR3 consists of 14 residues. Here the CDR3 DNA reads TGCGCCAGCAGCCAAGTAGGGGGCCGCGATACGCAGTATTTT. It encodes CASSQVGGRDTQYF.